The entry below gives a single T cell receptor beta chain sequence along with its context. Sequencing was performed with immunoSEQ multiplex PCR; in TCRdb, only in-frame clones are kept and a portion is missing. The sample consists of about 21,000 clones, roughly 84% of them appearing once. Per the germline V gene, CDR1 is MDHEN and CDR2 is SYDVKM. Unmatched junction bases numbered 5, after V lost 9 bases and J lost 0 bases. The CDR3 consists of 14 residues. This sample is drawn from a study of control samples from healthy donors and cancer patients. The chain joins TRBV28 to TRBJ1-5; TRBD1 agrees at 7 bases. This TCR came from a man aged 55 to 70 with colorectal cancer. The specimen sequenced was PBMCs. In nucleotides, the CDR3 is TGTGCCAGTGGGACAGTTTATAGCAATCAGCCCCAGCATTTT. Translating gives CASGTVYSNQPQHF.